This T cell receptor beta chain was sequenced in a study of T cell responses to AZD1222 COVID-19 vaccine. Whole-study findings and limits: Donors were chiefly white British, with a greater number of females, and clonal diversity was perhaps underestimated.

There are a few counts of this clone. Its cognate antigen is unknown. Sequencing was performed with immunoSEQ multiplex PCR; in TCRdb, only in-frame clones are kept and a portion is missing. The repertoire holds some 130,000 clones, with about nine tenths as singletons. From germline, CDR1 is SQVTM and CDR2 ANQGSEA. V was pared by 6 bases and J by 5 bases, with 7 bases of the junction left unmatched. The CDR3 length is 12 residues. This specimen consisted of peripheral blood, obtained on day 0 of AZD1222 vaccination. This chain connects TRBV29-1 to TRBJ2-7; 7 bases match TRBD1. This sequence was found in an adult in good health. DNA of the CDR3: TGCAGCGTCGGAGTACAGGGGAACGAGCAGTACTTC. Its translation: CSVGVQGNEQYF.